These 7 T cell receptor beta chains came from one sample sequenced in a study of T-cell memory formation after mild COVID-19. TCRdb itself ran the 5' RACE reads through MiXCR, one entry per CDR3 protein. The sample comprises around 320,000 distinct CDR3 sequences, approximately 20% of which are singletons, and over 20% rests with the top ten. What was sequenced was PBMCs or a T cell subset sorted from them (not recorded which). The source is a man younger than 30 who had mild COVID-19 (a few samples of this study predate the infection). Cell type and time point are not known.

The table lists this clonotype with a few counts. The chain uses TRBV6-2 or TRBV6-3 and TRBJ2-7, with 7 bases fitting TRBD1. V lost 2 bases, J lost 2 bases, and 9 bases stayed unmatched. This CDR3 is built from 16 residues. Germline CDR1 reads MNHEY; CDR2 reads SVGEGT. The CDR3 coding sequence is TGTGCCAGCAGTTACGCGACCCTGGGACAGACCTACGAGCAGTACGTC. Translating gives CASSYATLGQTYEQYV.

V usage is TRBV2 and J usage is TRBJ2-2; perhaps TRBD1 as D (6 bases). Germline V lookup: CDR1 SNHLY, CDR2 FYNNEI. Trimming left V 6 bases short and J 4 bases short, with 12 bases between. This CDR3 contains 14 residues. CDR3 residues: CASRVGTSTGELFF. Here the CDR3 DNA reads TGTGCCAGCAGAGTCGGGACATCCACCGGGGAGCTGTTTTTT.

V and J are TRBV6-6 and TRBJ2-7; weak D call: TRBD1 (5 bases). CDR1 and CDR2 from the germline V gene are MNHNY and SVGAGI (reference sequence). The CDR3 spans 13 residues. The V end was cut by 6 bases, the J end by 4 bases, with 13 bases between. CDR3 coding DNA: TGTGCCAGCAGGGGGCCGGCGGCGTACGAGCAGTACTTC. Amino acids: CASRGPAAYEQYF.

The gene calls are TRBV6-1 and TRBJ1-5; D ambiguous. Trimming stripped 8 bases from V and 4 bases from J, with 15 bases between. This CDR3 has 14 residues. CDR1 and CDR2 (germline): MNHNS, SASEGT. CDR3 coding DNA: TGTGCCAGCCGCATTTGGGGTGGAAATCAGCCCCAGCATTTT. Translated: CASRIWGGNQPQHF.

For the CDR3, the DNA is TGTGCCAGCAGTTTATTGGGCAGGGGGGGCCAAGAGACCCAGTACTTC. Translating gives CASSLLGRGGQETQYF. The chain employs TRBV28 and TRBJ2-5; D possibly matches TRBD1 or TRBD2 (7 bases each). Germline V gene data show CDR1 as MDHEN and CDR2 as SYDVKM. CDR3 length: 16 residues. V lost 1 base to trimming and J lost 1 base, with 13 bases between them.

The rearrangement uses TRBV12-3 or TRBV12-4 and TRBJ2-3; TRBD2 aligns across 9 bases. This CDR3 comprises 19 residues. J gave up 4 bases and V 6 bases, and 20 bases lay outside the gene matches. The CDR3 is CASRTAPQLSGGRADTQYF. As DNA, the CDR3 is TGTGCCAGCAGAACCGCTCCCCAGTTGAGCGGGGGGAGGGCAGATACGCAGTATTTT.

In its sample, this clonotype was seen a few times. V is TRBV7-3 and J is TRBJ2-5; TRBD2 agrees at 11 bases. The trim removed 5 bases at V and 4 bases at J, leaving 9 bases unmatched. The germline V gene encodes CDR1 SGHTA and CDR2 FQGTGA. The CDR3 has 16 amino acids. CDR3 region: CASSVAGGPIVETQYF. CDR3 sequence (DNA): TGTGCCAGCAGCGTAGCGGGGGGGCCAATTGTAGAGACCCAGTACTTC.